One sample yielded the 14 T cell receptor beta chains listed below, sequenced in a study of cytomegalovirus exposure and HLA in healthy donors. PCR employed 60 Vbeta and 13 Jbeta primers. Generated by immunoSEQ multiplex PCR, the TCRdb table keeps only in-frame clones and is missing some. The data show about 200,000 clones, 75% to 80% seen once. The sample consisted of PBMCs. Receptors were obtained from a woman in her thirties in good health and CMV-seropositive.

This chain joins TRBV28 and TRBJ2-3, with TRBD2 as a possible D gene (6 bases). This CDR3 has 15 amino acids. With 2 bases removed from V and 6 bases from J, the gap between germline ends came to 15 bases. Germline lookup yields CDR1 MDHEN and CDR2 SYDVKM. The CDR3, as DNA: TGTGCCAGCAGTTTAACGGCGGAGGGGACGGATACGCAGTATTTT. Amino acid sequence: CASSLTAEGTDTQYF.

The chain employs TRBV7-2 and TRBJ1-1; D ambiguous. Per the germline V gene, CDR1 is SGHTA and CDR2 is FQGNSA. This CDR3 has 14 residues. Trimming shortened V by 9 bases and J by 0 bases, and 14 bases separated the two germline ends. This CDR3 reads CASRPRQLNTEAFF. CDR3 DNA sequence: TGTGCCAGTCGCCCCCGACAATTGAACACTGAAGCTTTCTTT.

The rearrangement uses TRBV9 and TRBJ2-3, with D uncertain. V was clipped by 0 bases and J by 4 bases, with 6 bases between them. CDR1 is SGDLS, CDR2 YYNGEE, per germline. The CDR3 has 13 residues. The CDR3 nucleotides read TGTGCCAGCAGCGTAGGTCGGGCAGATACGCAGTATTTT. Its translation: CASSVGRADTQYF.

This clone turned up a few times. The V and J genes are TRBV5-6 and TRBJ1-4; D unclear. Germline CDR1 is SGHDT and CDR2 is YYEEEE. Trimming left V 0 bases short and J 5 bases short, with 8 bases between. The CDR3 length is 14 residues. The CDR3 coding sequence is TGTGCCAGCAGCTTGGCCAGAAGAAATGAAAAACTGTTTTTT. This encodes CASSLARRNEKLFF.

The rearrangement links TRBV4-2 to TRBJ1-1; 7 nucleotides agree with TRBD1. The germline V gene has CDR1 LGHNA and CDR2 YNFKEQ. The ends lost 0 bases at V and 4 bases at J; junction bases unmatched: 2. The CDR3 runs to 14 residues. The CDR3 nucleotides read TGTGCCAGCAGCCAAGATGCAGGGGGCACTGAAGCTTTCTTT. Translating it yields CASSQDAGGTEAFF.

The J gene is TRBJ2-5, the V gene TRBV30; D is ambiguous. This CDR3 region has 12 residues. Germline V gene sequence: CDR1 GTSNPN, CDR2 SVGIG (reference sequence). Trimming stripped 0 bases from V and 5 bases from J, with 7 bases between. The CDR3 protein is CAWSVQSETQYF. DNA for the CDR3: TGTGCCTGGAGTGTACAAAGTGAGACCCAGTACTTC.

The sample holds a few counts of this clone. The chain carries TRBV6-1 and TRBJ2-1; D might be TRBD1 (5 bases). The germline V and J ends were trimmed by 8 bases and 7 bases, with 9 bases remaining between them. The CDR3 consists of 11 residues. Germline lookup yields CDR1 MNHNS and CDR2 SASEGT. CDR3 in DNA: TGTGCCAGCTGGTACAGGAATGAGCAGTTCTTC. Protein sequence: CASWYRNEQFF.

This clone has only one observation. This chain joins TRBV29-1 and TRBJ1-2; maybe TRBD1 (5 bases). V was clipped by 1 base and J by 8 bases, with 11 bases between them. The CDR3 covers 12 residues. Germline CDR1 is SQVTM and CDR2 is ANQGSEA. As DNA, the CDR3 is TGCAGCGTTGAAGCCAGGGTCGAGGGCTACACCTTC. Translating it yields CSVEARVEGYTF.

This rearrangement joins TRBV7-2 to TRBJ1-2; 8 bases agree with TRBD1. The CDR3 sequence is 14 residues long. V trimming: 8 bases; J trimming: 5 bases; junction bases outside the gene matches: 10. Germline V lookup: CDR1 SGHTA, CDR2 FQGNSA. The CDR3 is CASEVDRVRYGYTF. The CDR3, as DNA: TGTGCCAGCGAGGTGGACAGGGTTCGGTATGGCTACACCTTC.

In nucleotides, the CDR3 is TGTGCCAGCTCACTTGGGGGACTTTCTAGTGAGCAGTTCTTC. This encodes CASSLGGLSSEQFF. The chain employs TRBV18 and TRBJ2-1; D is possibly TRBD2 (6 bases). Germline V gene sequence: CDR1 KGHSH, CDR2 LQKENI. Trimming left V 4 bases short and J 9 bases short, with 16 bases between. This CDR3 has 14 amino acids. The full variable domain, in which reference TRBV18 and TRBJ2-1 provide the parts outside the CDR3, is NAGVMQNPRHLVRRRGQEARLRCSPMKGHSHVYWYRQLPEEGLKFMVYLQKENIIDESGMPKERFSAEFPKEGPSILRIQQVVRGDSAAYFCASSLGGLSSEQFFGPGTRLTVL.

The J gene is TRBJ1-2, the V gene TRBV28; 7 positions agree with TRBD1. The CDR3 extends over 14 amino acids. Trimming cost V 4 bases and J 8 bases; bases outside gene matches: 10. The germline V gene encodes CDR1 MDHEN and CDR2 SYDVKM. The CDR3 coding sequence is TGTGCCAGCAGTTCCACAGGGGTATCAGGGGGCTACACCTTC. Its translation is CASSSTGVSGGYTF.

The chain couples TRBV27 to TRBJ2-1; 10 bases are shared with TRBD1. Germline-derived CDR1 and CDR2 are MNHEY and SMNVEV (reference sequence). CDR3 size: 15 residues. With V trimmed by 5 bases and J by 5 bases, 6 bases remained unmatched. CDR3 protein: CASSPGQGMNNEQFF. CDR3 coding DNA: TGTGCCAGCAGTCCGGGACAGGGGATGAACAATGAGCAGTTCTTC.

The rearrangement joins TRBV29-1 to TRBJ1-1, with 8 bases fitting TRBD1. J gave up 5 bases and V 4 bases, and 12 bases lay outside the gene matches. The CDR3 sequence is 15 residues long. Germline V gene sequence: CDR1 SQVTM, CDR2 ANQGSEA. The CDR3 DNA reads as TGCAGCGTTGCTTCGGGACAGGTCTGGGAAACTGAAGCTTTCTTT. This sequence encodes CSVASGQVWETEAFF.

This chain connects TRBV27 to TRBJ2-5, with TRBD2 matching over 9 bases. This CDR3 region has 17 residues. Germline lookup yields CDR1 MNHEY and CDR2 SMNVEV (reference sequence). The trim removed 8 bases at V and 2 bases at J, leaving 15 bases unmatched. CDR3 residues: CASAKFGSGGFQETQYF. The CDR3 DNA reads TGTGCCAGCGCGAAATTCGGTAGCGGGGGATTTCAAGAGACCCAGTACTTC.